This T cell receptor (beta chain) was recovered during a study of identical twins. Whole-study results and caveats: High-abundance cord blood beta clonotypes had fewer insertions; memory repertoires showed none. There is a chance that invariant MAIT and iNKT cells partially muddied zero-insertion analyses. The conclusions drew on cross-sectional statistical analysis instead of tracking the same donors.

In regard to this clonotype: Its specificity is not known.

Each cDNA held unique molecular identifiers, and template switching gave it a universal primer site. From the 5' RACE reads, TCRdb called clonotypes with MiXCR, one entry per CDR3 protein. The table includes 250,000 or so distinct CDR3 sequences, about 12% detected once. These data were likewise used in another study, on yellow fever vaccine responses in identical twins.

Sequencing used memory (CD45RO+) T cells sorted from blood. The sequence was collected from a woman aged 18-35 years in good health.

The CDR3 DNA sequence: TGTGCCAGCAGTGGTGACAGGGGCAATTCACCCCTCCACTTT. It codes for CASSGDRGNSPLHF. The rearrangement uses TRBV6-1 and TRBJ1-6, with 8 nucleotides matching TRBD1. V shed 4 bases and J 7 bases; nucleotides not matched to a gene: 3. Germline loops: CDR1 MNHNS, CDR2 SASEGT. The CDR3 length is 14 residues.